Shown below are 26 T cell receptor beta chains from a single sample sequenced in a study of cytomegalovirus exposure and HLA in healthy donors. PCR was performed using 60 Vbeta and 13 Jbeta primers. Some clones are missing from TCRdb's copy, which holds only in-frame ones; the method was immunoSEQ multiplex PCR. Here the sample spans roughly 120,000 clones, approximately 85% being singletons. Sequenced: PBMCs. These receptor sequences come from a male donor in good health and CMV-seropositive.

This clone was picked up a small number of times. The chain has TRBV5-4 and TRBJ2-1; D gene uncertain. V lost 9 bases and J 7 bases, leaving 11 bases between the germline ends. This CDR3 has 11 amino acids. Looked up from germline, CDR1 is SGHNT and CDR2 is YYREEE (reference sequence). The CDR3: CAMGFQNEQFF. The CDR3 DNA reads TGTGCCATGGGCTTCCAAAATGAGCAGTTCTTC.

A few counts support this clone. The rearrangement links TRBV29-1 to TRBJ2-7; 8 nucleotides agree with TRBD2. CDR1 is SQVTM, CDR2 ANQGSEA, per germline. The CDR3 length is 16 residues. The trim removed 6 bases at V and 4 bases at J, leaving 17 bases unmatched. The CDR3: CSVSVRTSGSLYEQYF. As DNA, the CDR3 is TGCAGCGTATCGGTCCGAACTAGCGGTAGTCTATACGAGCAGTACTTC.

This sequence joins TRBV19 and TRBJ2-5, with D possibly being TRBD2 (6 bases). This CDR3 spans 14 amino acids. Per germline, CDR1 LNHDA and CDR2 SQIVND (reference sequence). V was trimmed by 4 bases and J by 5 bases, leaving 14 bases between them. In DNA form, the CDR3 reads TGTGCCAGTAGTACCTCCGGGACTTTCGAGACCCAGTACTTC. This sequence encodes CASSTSGTFETQYF.

This clone was seen a handful of times. J is TRBJ2-5 and V is TRBV18; 14 positions match TRBD2. Germline assignment: CDR1 KGHSH and CDR2 LQKENI. V gave up 2 bases and J gave up 0 bases; unmatched junction bases: 2. The CDR3 length is 17 residues. CDR3 region: CASSPWTSGGYQETQYF. The CDR3 coding sequence is TGTGCCAGCTCACCATGGACTAGCGGGGGGTACCAAGAGACCCAGTACTTC.

The chain joins TRBV19 to TRBJ1-4; a possible D gene is TRBD1 (6 bases). Germline CDR1 is LNHDA and CDR2 is SQIVND (reference sequence). The CDR3 covers 13 residues. Trimming took off 4 bases at V and 7 bases at J, with 10 bases between the two ends. The CDR3 loop is CASSKGQSEKLFF. DNA for the CDR3: TGTGCCAGTAGTAAGGGACAAAGTGAAAAACTGTTTTTT.

This clone was seen once. Sequence at one end of the junction differs from germline and may be a read error. The chain recombines TRBV7-9 with TRBJ1-1, with a possible D match to TRBD1 (6 bases). Germline V lookup: CDR1 SEHNR, CDR2 FQNEAQ (reference sequence). This CDR3 has 12 residues. The CDR3 reads CSSSRQGQEAFF. CDR3 DNA sequence: TGTTCCAGCAGCCGTCAGGGGCAGGAAGCTTTCTTT.

This chain connects TRBV5-1 to TRBJ2-7; 9 bases align to TRBD1. Unmatched junction bases numbered 2, after V lost 4 bases and J lost 3 bases. Per germline, CDR1 SGHRS and CDR2 YFSETQ. The CDR3 runs 13 residues. CDR3 coding DNA: TGCGCCAGCAGCGGGACAGGGATCTACGAGCAGTACTTC. Encoded protein: CASSGTGIYEQYF.

J is TRBJ2-1 and V is TRBV5-4, with TRBD2 identical over 8 bases. Germline trimming cut 2 bases from V and 6 bases from J; bases unmatched to any gene: 7. CDR1 and CDR2 (germline): SGHNT, YYREEE (reference sequence). CDR3 length equals 15 residues. CDR3 sequence: CASSLAGVGSNEQFF. The DNA for the CDR3 is TGTGCCAGCAGCTTAGCGGGAGTGGGTAGCAATGAGCAGTTCTTC.

Regarding this clone: This CDR3 is also generated by other DNA sequences in the sample. The chain uses TRBV28 and TRBJ2-7; the D gene is possibly TRBD1 (5 bases). V was clipped by 5 bases and J by 7 bases, with 12 bases between them. The CDR3 totals 12 residues. Germline assignment: CDR1 MDHEN and CDR2 SYDVKM. CDR3 coding DNA: TGTGCCAGCAGTCCCCTCCCAGGGGAGCAGTACTTC. It translates to CASSPLPGEQYF. Full variable domain (rest looked up from reference TRBV28 and TRBJ2-7): DVKVTQSSRYLVKRTGEKVFLECVQDMDHENMFWYRQDPGLGLRLIYFSYDVKMKEKGDIPEGYSVSREKKERFSLILESASTNQTSMYLCASSPLPGEQYFGPGTRLTVT.

The chain uses TRBV28 and TRBJ2-1; D possibly corresponds to TRBD2 (6 bases). V was shortened by 2 bases and J by 3 bases, with 14 bases between the two germline ends. In germline, CDR1 is MDHEN, CDR2 SYDVKM. CDR3 length: 16 amino acids. The CDR3, as DNA: TGTGCCAGCAGTTTACGGCCCAGCGGGCACTACAATGAGCAGTTCTTC. As protein: CASSLRPSGHYNEQFF.

The chain uses TRBV18 and TRBJ2-3; the match to TRBD2 covers 10 bases. Per germline, CDR1 KGHSH and CDR2 LQKENI. The junction had 6 bases not matched to a gene; V was cut back by 3 bases and J by 6 bases. The CDR3 length is 15 residues. The CDR3 loop reads CASSPTGLAEDTQYF. CDR3 DNA sequence: TGTGCCAGCTCACCTACTGGACTAGCGGAGGATACGCAGTATTTT.

V gene TRBV7-2 combines with J gene TRBJ2-7; 10 nucleotides align to TRBD2. The germline V gene encodes CDR1 SGHTA and CDR2 FQGNSA. The ends lost 7 bases at V and 1 base at J; junction bases unmatched: 7. This CDR3 comprises 15 residues. The CDR3 bases are TGTGCCAGCACCCTCATAGCGGGAGGATCCTACGAGCAGTACTTC. The encoded protein is CASTLIAGGSYEQYF.

The chain employs TRBV5-6 and TRBJ1-6; D unresolved. V gave up 1 base and J gave up 0 bases, with 11 bases separating them. CDR1 SGHDT and CDR2 YYEEEE come from the germline V gene. The CDR3 loop spans 17 amino acids. The CDR3 loop is CASSLWVTGSYNSPLHF. The CDR3 region has the DNA TGTGCCAGCAGCTTGTGGGTGACGGGCTCCTATAATTCACCCCTCCACTTT.

The J gene is TRBJ2-1, the V gene TRBV18, with TRBD2 matching 9 bases. Germline V CDR1 and CDR2: KGHSH, LQKENI. The CDR3 runs to 15 residues. V dropped 3 bases and J dropped 5; count of bases not matched to a gene: 5. The CDR3 sequence is CASSPPTSGNNEQFF. In DNA, the CDR3 is TGTGCCAGCTCACCTCCGACTAGCGGCAACAATGAGCAGTTCTTC.

The gene calls are TRBV4-2 and TRBJ2-3; TRBD2 agrees at 10 bases. The CDR3 loop spans 16 amino acids. CDR1 and CDR2 from the germline V gene are LGHNA and YNFKEQ. The trim removed 0 bases at V and 3 bases at J, leaving 3 bases unmatched. CDR3 loop: CASSQDTSGITDTQYF. The CDR3 nucleotides read TGTGCCAGCAGCCAAGACACTAGCGGGATAACAGATACGCAGTATTTT.

This clone was picked up a small number of times. V and J are TRBV29-1 and TRBJ2-7; D perhaps matches TRBD2 (5 bases). The CDR3 runs 12 residues. Looked up from germline, CDR1 is SQVTM and CDR2 is ANQGSEA. CDR3 loop: CSVGGRTYEQYF. In nucleotides, the CDR3 is TGCAGTGTCGGCGGGCGGACCTACGAGCAGTACTTC.

This clone was counted a single time. This chain uses TRBV11-3 with TRBJ2-1, with TRBD2 matching 7 bases. The germline gives CDR1 SGHNT, CDR2 YENEEA. The junction had 5 bases not matched to a gene; V was cut back by 4 bases and J by 5 bases. The length of the CDR3 is 14 residues. For the CDR3, the DNA is TGTGCCAGCAGCTCTAGCGGAGGAGACAATGAGCAGTTCTTC. It translates to CASSSSGGDNEQFF.

This clone has just one count. This chain uses TRBV5-1 with TRBJ2-1, with 9 bases lining up with TRBD2. V trimming: 4 bases; J trimming: 7 bases; junction bases outside the gene matches: 3. This CDR3 has 13 residues. The V gene's germline CDR1 is SGHRS and CDR2 YFSETQ. The CDR3 loop reads CASSRSGSNEQFF. The CDR3 DNA reads TGCGCCAGCAGCCGTAGCGGGAGTAATGAGCAGTTCTTC.

CDR3 sequence (DNA): TGTGCCACCAGCAGAAGGGACAGCGGAAACACCATATATTTT. This translates into CATSRRDSGNTIYF. This chain connects TRBV15 to TRBJ1-3, with 7 bases that match TRBD1. Germline trimming cut 2 bases from V and 4 bases from J; bases unmatched to any gene: 2. Germline CDR1 and CDR2: LNHNV and YYDKDF (reference sequence). This CDR3 comprises 14 residues. Full variable domain (missing parts from reference TRBV15 and TRBJ1-3): DAMVIQNPRYQVTQFGKPVTLSCSQTLNHNVMYWYQQKSSQAPKLLFHYYDKDFNNEADTPDNFQSRRPNTSFCFLDIRSPGLGDTAMYLCATSRRDSGNTIYFGEGSWLTVV.

This clone was seen only a few times. The J gene is TRBJ2-1, the V gene TRBV5-1, with TRBD2 matching 11 bases. The CDR3 sequence is 15 residues long. J gave up 4 bases and V 4 bases, and 4 bases lay outside the gene matches. Germline assignment: CDR1 SGHRS and CDR2 YFSETQ. In DNA, the CDR3 is TGCGCCAGCAGCAGAACTAGCGGGAGTTACAATGAGCAGTTCTTC. Translation gives CASSRTSGSYNEQFF.

As regards this clone: Additional DNA sequences in this sample encode the identical CDR3. This chain links TRBV9 with TRBJ2-7; 8 bases agree with TRBD2. The CDR3 sequence is 14 residues long. V shed 2 bases, J shed 4 bases, and the junction held 5 bases outside the gene matches. The germline gives CDR1 SGDLS, CDR2 YYNGEE. The CDR3 reads CASSVAGTSYEQYF. The CDR3 DNA is TGTGCCAGCAGCGTGGCCGGGACTAGTTACGAGCAGTACTTC.

This rearrangement joins TRBV30 to TRBJ1-2; weak D call: TRBD1 (5 bases). Trimming took 0 bases from V and 2 from J, leaving 13 bases between them. The V gene's germline CDR1 is GTSNPN and CDR2 SVGIG (reference sequence). The CDR3 contains 15 residues. The CDR3 spells CAWSVPLGANYGYTF. The CDR3 region has the DNA TGTGCCTGGAGTGTACCCTTAGGGGCCAACTATGGCTACACCTTC. The full variable domain, completed using reference TRBV30 and TRBJ1-2, is SQTIHQWPATLVQPVGSPLSLECTVEGTSNPNLYWYRQAAGRGLQLLFYSVGIGQISSEVPQNLSASRPQDRQFILSSKKLLLSDSGFYLCAWSVPLGANYGYTFGSGTRLTVV.

The V call is TRBV27, the J call TRBJ2-1; a possible D gene is TRBD2 (6 bases). Germline CDR1 is MNHEY and CDR2 is SMNVEV (reference sequence). The CDR3 loop spans 14 amino acids. The V end was cut by 3 bases, the J end by 5 bases, with 11 bases between. This CDR3 is CASSLSGDDNEQFF. The CDR3 DNA sequence: TGTGCCAGCAGTTTGTCGGGGGACGACAATGAGCAGTTCTTC.

The V gene is TRBV16, the J gene TRBJ2-1, with TRBD2 matching 15 bases. The CDR3 length is 17 residues. V gave up 3 bases and J gave up 6 bases; unmatched junction bases: 6. Germline assignment: CDR1 KGHSY and CDR2 FQNENV. CDR3 sequence: CASSQNQGLAGGNEQFF. The CDR3 DNA sequence: TGTGCCAGCAGCCAGAACCAGGGACTAGCGGGAGGCAATGAGCAGTTCTTC.

The chain couples TRBV6-5 to TRBJ2-6, with D perhaps TRBD1 (6 bases). The germline CDR1 and CDR2 sequences are MNHEY and SVGAGI. CDR3 length: 15 residues. The ends were cut back, 8 bases at V and 0 bases at J, with 11 bases in the middle. The CDR3 loop is CASRDTNSGANVLTF. CDR3 nucleotides: TGTGCCAGCCGGGACACTAACTCTGGGGCCAACGTCCTGACTTTC.

V gene TRBV7-8 combines with J gene TRBJ2-3; D is ambiguous. From germline, CDR1 is SGHVS and CDR2 FQNEAQ. V was cut by 6 bases and J by 2 bases, with 6 bases left in between. The CDR3 extends over 12 amino acids. The CDR3 region has the DNA TGTGCCAGCAGGAGTAACACAGATACGCAGTATTTT. It specifies CASRSNTDTQYF.